A selection of T cell receptor beta chains follows, all from one sample in a study of cytomegalovirus exposure and HLA in healthy donors. Sequencing was performed with immunoSEQ multiplex PCR; in TCRdb, only in-frame clones are kept and a portion is missing. Among around 250,000 clones listed, approximately 82% were seen once. The specimen was PBMCs. Receptors originate from a woman in her sixties or seventies in good health and CMV-seropositive. Both conserved end residues are part of each CDR3. Fields, in order: V gene, D gene, J gene, clone size, CDR3 length, CDR3 DNA, CDR3 protein. D genes are given only for firm matches. Not every row has a clone size; where given, it reads once, few, many or a size class.

V gene: TRBV4-1; D gene: -; J gene: TRBJ2-7; clone size: -; CDR3 length: 14; CDR3 DNA: TGCGCCAGCAGCCCCCGACTAAGCTCCTACGAGCAGTACTTC; CDR3 protein: CASSPRLSSYEQYF
V gene: TRBV5-1; D gene: TRBD2; J gene: TRBJ2-7; clone size: few; CDR3 length: 16; CDR3 DNA: TGCGCCAGCAGCCCCCGCCCGGCTAGCGGATACTACGAGCAGTACTTC; CDR3 protein: CASSPRPASGYYEQYF
V gene: TRBV6-6; D gene: TRBD2; J gene: TRBJ2-2; clone size: -; CDR3 length: 15; CDR3 DNA: TGTGCCAGCAGGACTAGCGTATCGAACACCGGGGAGCTGTTTTTT; CDR3 protein: CASRTSVSNTGELFF
V gene: TRBV29-1; D gene: TRBD2; J gene: TRBJ2-1; clone size: -; CDR3 length: 14; CDR3 DNA: TGCAGCGTGTTTACTAGCGGGTTTTACAATGAGCAGTTCTTC; CDR3 protein: CSVFTSGFYNEQFF
V gene: TRBV2; D gene: -; J gene: TRBJ1-3; clone size: -; CDR3 length: 14; CDR3 DNA: TGTGCCAGCGGGGGGACCCTCTCTGGAAACACCATATATTTT; CDR3 protein: CASGGTLSGNTIYF
V gene: TRBV9; D gene: TRBD1; J gene: TRBJ1-1; clone size: -; CDR3 length: 14; CDR3 DNA: TGTGCCAGCAGCGTAGGGACAGGGGGGACTGAAGCTTTCTTT; CDR3 protein: CASSVGTGGTEAFF
V gene: TRBV6-5; D gene: TRBD1; J gene: TRBJ1-1; clone size: -; CDR3 length: 14; CDR3 DNA: TGTGCCAGCAGTTACTCGACGACAGGGGTTGAAGCTTTCTTT; CDR3 protein: CASSYSTTGVEAFF
V gene: TRBV5-1; D gene: -; J gene: TRBJ2-3; clone size: -; CDR3 length: 15; CDR3 DNA: TGCGCCAGCAGCTTGGACGGCAGGGAGGCAGATACGCAGTATTTT; CDR3 protein: CASSLDGREADTQYF
V gene: TRBV5-1; D gene: TRBD2; J gene: TRBJ2-7; clone size: -; CDR3 length: 17; CDR3 DNA: TGCGCCAGCAGCCCCCTCCTGGGACTAGCGGGAGGACAGGAGCAGTACTTC; CDR3 protein: CASSPLLGLAGGQEQYF
V gene: TRBV5-8; D gene: -; J gene: TRBJ1-2; clone size: -; CDR3 length: 15; CDR3 DNA: TGTGCCAGCAGCTTGGAAGCCTCACCTGAGTATGGCTACACCTTC; CDR3 protein: CASSLEASPEYGYTF
V gene: TRBV5-1; D gene: TRBD1; J gene: TRBJ1-2; clone size: -; CDR3 length: 15; CDR3 DNA: TGCGCCAGCAGCCCCGGGACAGGGAGTAACTATGGCTACACCTTC; CDR3 protein: CASSPGTGSNYGYTF
V gene: TRBV18; D gene: -; J gene: TRBJ1-1; clone size: few; CDR3 length: 13; CDR3 DNA: TGTGCCAGCTCACCGTCGGGAAACACTGAAGCTTTCTTT; CDR3 protein: CASSPSGNTEAFF
V gene: TRBV5-1; D gene: TRBD1; J gene: TRBJ1-1; clone size: once; CDR3 length: 19; CDR3 DNA: TGCGCCAGCAACGATGACAGGGGAGGGACCAAGGGGATGAACACTGAAGCTTTCTTT; CDR3 protein: CASNDDRGGTKGMNTEAFF
V gene: TRBV28; D gene: -; J gene: TRBJ1-5; clone size: -; CDR3 length: 15; CDR3 DNA: TGTGCCAGCAGGGCGGGGGGCGCAAAGAATCAGCCCCAGCATTTT; CDR3 protein: CASRAGGAKNQPQHF
V gene: TRBV7-9; D gene: -; J gene: TRBJ2-2; clone size: -; CDR3 length: 14; CDR3 DNA: TGTGCCAGCACCATCGGCAGGGACACCGGGGAGCTGTTTTTT; CDR3 protein: CASTIGRDTGELFF
V gene: TRBV7-2; D gene: -; J gene: TRBJ2-2; clone size: -; CDR3 length: 17; CDR3 DNA: TGTGCCAGCAGCTTGGGAGATAGGGGGAGAAACACCGGGGAGCTGTTTTTT; CDR3 protein: CASSLGDRGRNTGELFF
V gene: TRBV5-1; D gene: TRBD1; J gene: TRBJ1-3; clone size: -; CDR3 length: 15; CDR3 DNA: TGCGCCAGCAGCATCGGACAGGCCTCTGGAAACACCATATATTTT; CDR3 protein: CASSIGQASGNTIYF
V gene: TRBV6-1; D gene: -; J gene: TRBJ2-1; clone size: -; CDR3 length: 15; CDR3 DNA: TGTGCCAGCAGTGATCAGGGGAGCTCCTACAATGAGCAGTTCTTC; CDR3 protein: CASSDQGSSYNEQFF
V gene: TRBV5-1; D gene: -; J gene: TRBJ1-6; clone size: -; CDR3 length: 15; CDR3 DNA: TGCGCCAGCAGCTTGGCTCAGGGGAATAATTCACCCCTCCACTTT; CDR3 protein: CASSLAQGNNSPLHF
V gene: TRBV11-2; D gene: -; J gene: TRBJ2-2; clone size: -; CDR3 length: 16; CDR3 DNA: TGTGCCAGCAGCCGCACCCGACAGACTAACACCGGGGAGCTGTTTTTT; CDR3 protein: CASSRTRQTNTGELFF
V gene: TRBV18; D gene: TRBD1; J gene: TRBJ2-2; clone size: -; CDR3 length: 16; CDR3 DNA: TGTGCCAGCTCACGATCCGGGACAGGGGATACCGGGGAGCTGTTTTTT; CDR3 protein: CASSRSGTGDTGELFF
V gene: TRBV10-3; D gene: -; J gene: TRBJ2-7; clone size: few; CDR3 length: 13; CDR3 DNA: TGTGCCATCAGGGTTAACAGTTCCTACGAGCAGTACTTC; CDR3 protein: CAIRVNSSYEQYF
V gene: TRBV9; D gene: TRBD1; J gene: TRBJ1-1; clone size: -; CDR3 length: 16; CDR3 DNA: TGTGCCAGCAGCCCTGGGGACAGGAGGTGGAACACTGAAGCTTTCTTT; CDR3 protein: CASSPGDRRWNTEAFF
V gene: TRBV25-1; D gene: TRBD1; J gene: TRBJ1-4; clone size: once; CDR3 length: 16; CDR3 DNA: TGTGCCAGCAGTTCCTCCAGGGACAGTGCGAATGAAAAACTGTTTTTT; CDR3 protein: CASSSSRDSANEKLFF
V gene: TRBV6-5; D gene: -; J gene: TRBJ1-4; clone size: -; CDR3 length: 13; CDR3 DNA: TGTGCCAGCAGTTCAGCGGCAGATTTGGGGCTGTTTTTT; CDR3 protein: CASSSAADLGLFF
V gene: TRBV9; D gene: TRBD2; J gene: TRBJ2-7; clone size: -; CDR3 length: 15; CDR3 DNA: TGTGCCAGCAGCCCGGGACTAGCGGATTCCTACGAGCAGTACTTC; CDR3 protein: CASSPGLADSYEQYF
V gene: TRBV9; D gene: -; J gene: TRBJ2-1; clone size: -; CDR3 length: 16; CDR3 DNA: TGTGCCAGCAGCGTAGCTACCCAGGCCCCCTACAATGAGCAGTTCTTC; CDR3 protein: CASSVATQAPYNEQFF
V gene: TRBV13; D gene: TRBD2; J gene: TRBJ2-7; clone size: -; CDR3 length: 15; CDR3 DNA: TGTGCCAGCAGCTTAGGACTAGCGGGCTTCTACGAGCAGTACTTC; CDR3 protein: CASSLGLAGFYEQYF
V gene: TRBV10-3; D gene: TRBD2; J gene: TRBJ2-2; clone size: -; CDR3 length: 15; CDR3 DNA: TGTGCCATCAGGAGGACTAGCGGAAACACCGGGGAGCTGTTTTTT; CDR3 protein: CAIRRTSGNTGELFF
V gene: TRBV6-5; D gene: TRBD2; J gene: TRBJ2-1; clone size: -; CDR3 length: 15; CDR3 DNA: TGTGCCAGCAGAGACTATGGACTAGCAAACAATGAGCAGTTCTTC; CDR3 protein: CASRDYGLANNEQFF
V gene: TRBV15; D gene: -; J gene: TRBJ2-1; clone size: -; CDR3 length: 12; CDR3 DNA: TGTGCCACCAGCAGGGCTAGCTTTGAGCAGTTCTTC; CDR3 protein: CATSRASFEQFF
V gene: TRBV13; D gene: TRBD1; J gene: TRBJ2-7; clone size: -; CDR3 length: 15; CDR3 DNA: TGTGCCAGCAGCTTAGGAGGACAGGGGGCCTACGAGCAGTACTTC; CDR3 protein: CASSLGGQGAYEQYF
V gene: TRBV4-1; D gene: -; J gene: TRBJ1-2; clone size: -; CDR3 length: 15; CDR3 DNA: TGCGCCAGCAGCCAAGCGTTGGGGGGTAACTATGGCTACACCTTC; CDR3 protein: CASSQALGGNYGYTF
V gene: TRBV5-6; D gene: -; J gene: TRBJ1-3; clone size: -; CDR3 length: 16; CDR3 DNA: TGTGCCAGCAGCATACTAAAGGGAGTGGCTGGAAACACCATATATTTT; CDR3 protein: CASSILKGVAGNTIYF
V gene: TRBV29-1; D gene: -; J gene: TRBJ2-1; clone size: -; CDR3 length: 15; CDR3 DNA: TGCAGCGTTCAGGGTTGGCCCGGAGCGGGCAATGAGCAGTTCTTC; CDR3 protein: CSVQGWPGAGNEQFF
V gene: TRBV14; D gene: TRBD1; J gene: TRBJ1-4; clone size: -; CDR3 length: 15; CDR3 DNA: TGTGCCAGCAGCTTCGGGACAGGGGGAAATGAAAAACTGTTTTTT; CDR3 protein: CASSFGTGGNEKLFF
V gene: TRBV6-1; D gene: -; J gene: TRBJ2-7; clone size: once; CDR3 length: 15; CDR3 DNA: TGTGCCAGCAGTGGGGGCGGCGAGAGCCCCTACGAGCAGTACTTC; CDR3 protein: CASSGGGESPYEQYF
V gene: TRBV11-2; D gene: TRBD1; J gene: TRBJ2-7; clone size: once; CDR3 length: 13; CDR3 DNA: TGTGCCAGCAGCGCAACCGGCGGGACAGGGGATTACTTC; CDR3 protein: CASSATGGTGDYF
V gene: TRBV18; D gene: -; J gene: TRBJ2-7; clone size: -; CDR3 length: 20; CDR3 DNA: TGTGCCAGCTCACCACCGGCGCTAAATTCCGGGACTGGGCGCTCCTACGAGCAGTACTTC; CDR3 protein: CASSPPALNSGTGRSYEQYF
V gene: TRBV15; D gene: -; J gene: TRBJ1-3; clone size: -; CDR3 length: 15; CDR3 DNA: TGTGCCACCAGCTCTTTGTTGGAGGGTCCAGGCACCATATATTTT; CDR3 protein: CATSSLLEGPGTIYF
V gene: TRBV9; D gene: TRBD2; J gene: TRBJ2-7; clone size: -; CDR3 length: 14; CDR3 DNA: TGTGCCAGCAGCCCGGGGGGAGGGTCATACGAGCAGTACTTC; CDR3 protein: CASSPGGGSYEQYF
V gene: TRBV2; D gene: -; J gene: TRBJ2-1; clone size: -; CDR3 length: 11; CDR3 DNA: TGTGCCAGCGACCCGAGGATTGAGCAGTTCTTC; CDR3 protein: CASDPRIEQFF
V gene: TRBV28; D gene: -; J gene: TRBJ2-2; clone size: -; CDR3 length: 12; CDR3 DNA: TGTGCCGGGGGGTTGAACACCGGGGAGCTGTTTTTT; CDR3 protein: CAGGLNTGELFF